Shown below are 9 T cell receptor beta chains from a single sample sequenced in a study of cytomegalovirus exposure and HLA in healthy donors. The primer mix had 60 Vbeta and 13 Jbeta primers. Repertoires were generated with immunoSEQ multiplex PCR, while TCRdb's copy carries only in-frame clones and drops some. The sample holds approximately 170,000 clones, 85% seen once. Input material: PBMCs. These receptors were collected from a boy younger than 10 in good health and CMV-seronegative.

The V and J genes are TRBV6-5 and TRBJ2-1; 7 bases map to TRBD1. Germline V gene lookup returns CDR1 MNHEY and CDR2 SVGAGI. The CDR3 length is 16 residues. V dropped 0 bases and J dropped 3; count of bases not matched to a gene: 5. CDR3 protein: CASSYSGTENYNEQFF. As DNA, the CDR3 is TGTGCCAGCAGTTACTCCGGGACAGAGAACTACAATGAGCAGTTCTTC.

The chain combines TRBV10-2 with TRBJ2-1, with 9 positions matching TRBD2. Unmatched junction bases numbered 5, after V lost 5 bases and J lost 6 bases. This CDR3 comprises 14 residues. Per germline, CDR1 WSHSY and CDR2 SAAADI. The CDR3 region has the DNA TGCGCCAGCAGTCAACTAGCGGGCAGCAATGAGCAGTTCTTC. This translates into CASSQLAGSNEQFF.

The chain uses TRBV30 and TRBJ2-7, with TRBD1 matching 7 bases. CDR1 and CDR2 from the germline V gene are GTSNPN and SVGIG (reference sequence). This CDR3 has 13 residues. V was pared by 1 base and J by 2 bases, with 2 bases of the junction left unmatched. Here the CDR3 reads CAWSETGPYEQYF. In DNA, the CDR3 is TGTGCCTGGAGTGAGACAGGGCCCTACGAGCAGTACTTC.

The V gene is TRBV4-1, the J gene TRBJ2-1; tentative D call: TRBD2 (6 bases). From germline, CDR1 is MGHRA and CDR2 YSYEKL. CDR3 length: 14 residues. Trimming left V 0 bases short and J 9 bases short, with 12 bases between. As DNA, the CDR3 is TGCGCCAGCAGCCAAGAATATCGGACTACTGAGCAGTTCTTC. Translating it yields CASSQEYRTTEQFF.

The gene calls are TRBV6-5 and TRBJ2-2; 9 nucleotides agree with TRBD1. CDR3 length: 14 amino acids. The V and J ends lost 5 bases and 4 bases, in that order; junction bases with no gene match: 2. Germline CDR1 reads MNHEY; CDR2 reads SVGAGI. The CDR3 loop is CASSRQGGTGELFF. The CDR3 DNA sequence: TGTGCCAGCAGTAGACAGGGGGGCACCGGGGAGCTGTTTTTT.

This sequence joins TRBV28 and TRBJ2-5; the D is unclear. CDR3 length: 14 amino acids. The germline V and J ends were trimmed by 5 bases and 5 bases, with 15 bases remaining between them. In germline, CDR1 is MDHEN, CDR2 SYDVKM. CDR3 loop: CASSPPQGAETQYF. The CDR3 region has the DNA TGTGCCAGCAGTCCGCCCCAAGGAGCGGAGACCCAGTACTTC.

The chain employs TRBV28 and TRBJ1-5, with a possible D match to TRBD1 (5 bases). Germline V gene lookup returns CDR1 MDHEN and CDR2 SYDVKM. Trimming took off 4 bases at V and 6 bases at J, with 13 bases between the two ends. There are 14 residues in the CDR3. CDR3 sequence: CASSSVTVAQPQHF. The CDR3 DNA reads TGTGCCAGCAGTTCCGTGACAGTGGCTCAGCCCCAGCATTTT.

This sequence joins TRBV7-2 and TRBJ1-5; D unresolved. The CDR3 is 13 amino acids. V lost 2 bases and J lost 8, with 10 bases in between. Germline assignment: CDR1 SGHTA and CDR2 FQGNSA. In nucleotides, the CDR3 is TGTGCCAGCAGCTTAAACCAACTCGAGCCCCAGCATTTT. Translation: CASSLNQLEPQHF.

This chain connects TRBV5-6 to TRBJ1-1, with D perhaps matching TRBD1 (5 bases). Between the trimmed V and J ends, which lost 4 bases and 3 bases, there was a span of 16 bases. CDR3 length: 15 residues. From germline, CDR1 is SGHDT and CDR2 YYEEEE. The CDR3 loop is CASSPDLRGYTEAFF. In nucleotides, the CDR3 is TGTGCCAGCAGCCCCGACTTACGGGGGTACACTGAAGCTTTCTTT. The variable domain in full, completed from reference TRBV5-6 and TRBJ1-1, reads DAGVTQSPTHLIKTRGQQVTLRCSPKSGHDTVSWYQQALGQGPQFIFQYYEEEERQRGNFPDRFSGHQFPNYSSELNVNALLLGDSALYLCASSPDLRGYTEAFFGQGTRLTVV.